This entry concerns a single TCR beta chain. The antigen remains unidentified. The CDR3 length is 18 residues. Germline lookup yields CDR1 DFQATT and CDR2 SNEGSKA (reference sequence). Losses at the gene ends were 1 base for V and 0 bases for J; bases not matched to a gene: 7. TCR alpha and TCR beta cDNA libraries with sample barcodes and UMIs came from 5'RACE using constant-segment primers. TCRdb passed the 5' RACE reads through MiXCR, listing each CDR3 protein once. Of approximately 270,000 distinct CDR3 sequences in the sample, under 20% were seen once. This sample was taken from a study of T-cell memory formation after mild COVID-19. Notes on the study in general: For contracting clones, CD4+ ones sat mainly in CM and EM, CD8+ in EMRA. There was no confirmation that second-wave clones peaking on day 37 were SARS-CoV-2 specific. Detection of some responders pre-infection suggested pre-existing cross-reactive memory T cells participated.

The chain uses TRBV20-1 and TRBJ2-6, with 9 nucleotides matching TRBD1. Sequencing input: PBMCs or a T cell subset sorted from them (not recorded which). This clonotype was obtained from a man aged 18 to 30 who had mild COVID-19 (a few samples of this study predate the infection). Cell type and time point are not known. As DNA, the CDR3 is TGCAGTGCTAGAGCCGTAGGACAGGGGAGCTCTGGGGCCAACGTCCTGACTTTC. This translates into CSARAVGQGSSGANVLTF.